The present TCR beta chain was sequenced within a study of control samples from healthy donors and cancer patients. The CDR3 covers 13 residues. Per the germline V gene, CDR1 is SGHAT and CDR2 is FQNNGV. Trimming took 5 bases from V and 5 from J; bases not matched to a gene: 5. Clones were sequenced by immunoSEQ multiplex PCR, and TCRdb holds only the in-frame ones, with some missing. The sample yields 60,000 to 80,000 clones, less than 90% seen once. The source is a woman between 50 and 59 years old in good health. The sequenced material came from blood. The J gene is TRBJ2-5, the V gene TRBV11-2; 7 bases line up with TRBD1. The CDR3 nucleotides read TGTGCCAGCAGCCGGGACAGATGGGAGACCCAGTACTTC. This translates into CASSRDRWETQYF.